This T cell receptor beta chain originates from a study of human T cells and chemical hapten exposure. Looking at the study overall: It was small differences in pooled library volume that mainly caused per-sample TCR yields to vary.

Germline V CDR1 and CDR2: MNHEY, SVGEGT. Trimming took 2 bases from V and 8 from J, leaving 9 bases between them. This CDR3 is built from 12 residues. TCRdb reprocessed the RACE reads via MiXCR and lists one record per CDR3 protein. The sample includes around 99,000 distinct CDR3 sequences, 9.5% to 12% of them seen just once. This clonotype was detected a few times. The time point is: patch test 2, 6 weeks after DPC sensitization. The sample's treatment: therapeutic diphenylcyclopropenone sensitization with weekly scalp DPC. The chain couples TRBV6-2 or TRBV6-3 to TRBJ1-2; D not resolved. The TCR sequence derives from a man aged 40-55 years with alopecia areata. Some clones in this sample may be carry-over from other donors' samples. The input for sequencing was whole blood, taken in connection with sensitization to the hapten diphenylcyclopropenone (DPC). This CDR3 reads CASSYPSSGYTF. The CDR3, as DNA: TGTGCCAGCAGTTACCCTTCGTCCGGCTACACCTTC.